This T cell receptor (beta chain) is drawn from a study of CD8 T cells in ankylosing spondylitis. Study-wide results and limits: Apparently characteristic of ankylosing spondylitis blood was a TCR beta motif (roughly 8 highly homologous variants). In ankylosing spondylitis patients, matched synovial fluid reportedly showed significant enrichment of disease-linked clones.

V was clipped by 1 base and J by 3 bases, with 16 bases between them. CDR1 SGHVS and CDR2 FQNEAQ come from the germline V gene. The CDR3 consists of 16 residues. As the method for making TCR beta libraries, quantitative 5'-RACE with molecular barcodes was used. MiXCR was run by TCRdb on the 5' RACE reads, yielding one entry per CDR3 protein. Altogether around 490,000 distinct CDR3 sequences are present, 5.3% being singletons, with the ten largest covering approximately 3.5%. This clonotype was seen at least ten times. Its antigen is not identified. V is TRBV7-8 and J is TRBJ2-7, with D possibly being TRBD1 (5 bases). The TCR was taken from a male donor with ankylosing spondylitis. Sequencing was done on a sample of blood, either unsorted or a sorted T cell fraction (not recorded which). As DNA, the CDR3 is TGTGCCAGCAGCTTAGTCGGCAGGGTCGCCTACTACGAGCAGTACTTC. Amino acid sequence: CASSLVGRVAYYEQYF.